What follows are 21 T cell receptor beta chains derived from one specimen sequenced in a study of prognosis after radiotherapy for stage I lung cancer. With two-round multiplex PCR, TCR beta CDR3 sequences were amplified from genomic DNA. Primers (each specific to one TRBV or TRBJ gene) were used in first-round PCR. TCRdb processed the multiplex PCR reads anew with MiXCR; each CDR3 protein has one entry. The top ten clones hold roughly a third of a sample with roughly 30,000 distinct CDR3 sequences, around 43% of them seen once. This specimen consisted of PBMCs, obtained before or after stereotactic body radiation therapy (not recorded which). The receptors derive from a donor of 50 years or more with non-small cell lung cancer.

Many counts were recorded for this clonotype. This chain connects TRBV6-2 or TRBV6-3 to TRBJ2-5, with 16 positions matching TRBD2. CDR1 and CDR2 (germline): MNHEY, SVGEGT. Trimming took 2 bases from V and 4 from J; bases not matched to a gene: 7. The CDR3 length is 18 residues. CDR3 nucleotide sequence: TGTGCCAGCAGTTACGGGGGACTAGCGGGAGGGTCTGGAGAGACCCAGTACTTC. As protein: CASSYGGLAGGSGETQYF.

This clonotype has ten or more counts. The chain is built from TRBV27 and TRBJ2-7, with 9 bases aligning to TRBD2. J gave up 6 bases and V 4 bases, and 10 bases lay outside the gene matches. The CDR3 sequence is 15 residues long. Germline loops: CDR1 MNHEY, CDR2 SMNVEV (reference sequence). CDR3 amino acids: CASSSGSSGKREQYF. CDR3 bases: TGTGCCAGCAGTTCAGGGTCTAGCGGGAAACGCGAGCAGTACTTC.

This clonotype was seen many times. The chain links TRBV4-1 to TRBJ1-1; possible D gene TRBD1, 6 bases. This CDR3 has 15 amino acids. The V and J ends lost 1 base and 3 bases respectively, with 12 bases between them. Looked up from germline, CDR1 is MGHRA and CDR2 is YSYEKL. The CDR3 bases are TGCGCCAGCAGCCAAGGGGAGGGGGGCGACACTGAAGCTTTCTTT. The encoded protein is CASSQGEGGDTEAFF.

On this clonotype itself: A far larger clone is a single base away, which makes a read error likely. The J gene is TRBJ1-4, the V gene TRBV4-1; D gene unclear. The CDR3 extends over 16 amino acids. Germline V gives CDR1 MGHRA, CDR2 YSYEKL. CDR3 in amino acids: CASTQDLGPLYEKLFF. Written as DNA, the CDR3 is TGCGCCAGCACCCAAGATCTCGGCCCGTTATACGAAAAACTGTTTTTT.

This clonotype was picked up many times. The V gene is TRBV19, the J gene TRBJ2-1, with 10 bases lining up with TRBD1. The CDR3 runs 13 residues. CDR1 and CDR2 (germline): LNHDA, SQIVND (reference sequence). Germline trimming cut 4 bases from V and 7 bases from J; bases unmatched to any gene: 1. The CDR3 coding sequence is TGTGCCAGTAGTAAGGACAGGGGGAATGAGCAGTTCTTC. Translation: CASSKDRGNEQFF.

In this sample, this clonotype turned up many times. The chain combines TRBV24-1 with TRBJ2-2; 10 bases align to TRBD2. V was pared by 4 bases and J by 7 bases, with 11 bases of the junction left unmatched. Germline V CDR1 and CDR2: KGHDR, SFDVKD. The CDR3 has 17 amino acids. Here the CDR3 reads CATSDASLLAGVGELFF. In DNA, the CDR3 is TGTGCCACCAGTGACGCATCCCTGCTAGCGGGGGTCGGGGAGCTGTTTTTT.

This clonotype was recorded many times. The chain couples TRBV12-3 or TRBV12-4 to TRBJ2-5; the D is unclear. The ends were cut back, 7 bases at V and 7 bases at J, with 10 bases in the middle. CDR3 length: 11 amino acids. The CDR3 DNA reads TGTGCCAGCACCTCAATAGGGACCCAGTACTTC. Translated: CASTSIGTQYF.

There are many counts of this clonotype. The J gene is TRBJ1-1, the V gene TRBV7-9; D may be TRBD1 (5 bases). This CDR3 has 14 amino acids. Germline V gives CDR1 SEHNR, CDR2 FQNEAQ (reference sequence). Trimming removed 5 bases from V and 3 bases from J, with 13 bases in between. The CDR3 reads CASSPAGGYTEAFF. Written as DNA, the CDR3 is TGTGCCAGCAGCCCCGCGGGGGGGTACACTGAAGCTTTCTTT.

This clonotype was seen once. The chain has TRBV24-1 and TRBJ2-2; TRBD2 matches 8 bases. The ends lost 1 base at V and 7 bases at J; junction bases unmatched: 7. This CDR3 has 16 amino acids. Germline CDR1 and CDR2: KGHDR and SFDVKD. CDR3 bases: TGTGCCACCAGTGATTTTGAGCGGGAGATTGACGGGGAGCTGTTTTTT. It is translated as CATSDFEREIDGELFF.

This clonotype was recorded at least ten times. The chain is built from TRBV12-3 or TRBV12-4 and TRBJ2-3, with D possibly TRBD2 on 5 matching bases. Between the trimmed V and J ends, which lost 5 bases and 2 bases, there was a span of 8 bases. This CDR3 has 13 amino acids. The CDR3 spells CASSRTYTDTQYF. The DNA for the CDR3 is TGTGCCAGCAGTAGGACTTACACAGATACGCAGTATTTT.

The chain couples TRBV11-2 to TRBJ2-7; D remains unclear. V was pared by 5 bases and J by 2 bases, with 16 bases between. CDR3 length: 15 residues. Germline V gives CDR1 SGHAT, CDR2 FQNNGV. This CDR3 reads CASSTYRALAYEQYF. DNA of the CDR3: TGTGCCAGCAGCACCTACCGGGCCCTAGCCTACGAGCAGTACTTC.

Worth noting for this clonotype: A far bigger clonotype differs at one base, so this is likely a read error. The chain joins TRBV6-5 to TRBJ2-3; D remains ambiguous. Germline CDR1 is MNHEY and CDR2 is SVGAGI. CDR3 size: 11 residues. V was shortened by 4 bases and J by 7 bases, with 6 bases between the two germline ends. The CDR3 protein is CASSSGYTQYF. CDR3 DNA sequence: TGTGCCAGCAGTTCCGGGTATACGCAGTATTTT.

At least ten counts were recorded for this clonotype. Written as DNA, the CDR3 is TGCAGCGTTGCCCCGCCTGATGCAGGAGAGACCCAGTACTTC. Its translation is CSVAPPDAGETQYF. V usage is TRBV29-1 and J usage is TRBJ2-5, with unresolved D. There are 14 residues in the CDR3. Per the germline V gene, CDR1 is SQVTM and CDR2 is ANQGSEA. Trimming stripped 4 bases from V and 4 bases from J, with 16 bases between. The variable domain in full, with the rest retrieved from reference TRBV29-1 and TRBJ2-5, is SAVISQKPSRDICQRGTSLTIQCQVDSQVTMMFWYRQQPGQSLTLIATANQGSEATYESGFVIDKFPISRPNLTFSTLTVSNMSPEDSSIYLCSVAPPDAGETQYFGPGTRLLVL.

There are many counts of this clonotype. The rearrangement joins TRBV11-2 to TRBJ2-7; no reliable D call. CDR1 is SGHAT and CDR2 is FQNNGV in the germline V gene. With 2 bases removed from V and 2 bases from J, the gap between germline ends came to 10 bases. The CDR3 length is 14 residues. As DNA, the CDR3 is TGTGCCAGCAGCTTAAATTTGGAGACCTACGAGCAGTACTTC. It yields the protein CASSLNLETYEQYF.

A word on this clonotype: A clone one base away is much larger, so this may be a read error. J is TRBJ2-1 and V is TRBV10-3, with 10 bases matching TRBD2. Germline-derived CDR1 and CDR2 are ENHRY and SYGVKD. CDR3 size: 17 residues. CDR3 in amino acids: CATSESGAGGTYNEQFF. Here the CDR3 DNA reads TGTGCCACCAGTGAGTCGGGAGCGGGGGGGACCTACAATGAGCAGTTCTTC.

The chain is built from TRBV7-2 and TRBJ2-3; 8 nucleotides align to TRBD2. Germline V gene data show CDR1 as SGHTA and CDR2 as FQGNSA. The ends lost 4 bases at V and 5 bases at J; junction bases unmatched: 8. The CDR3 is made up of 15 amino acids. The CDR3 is CASSSMSGRRDTQYF. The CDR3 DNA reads TGTGCCAGCAGCTCGATGAGCGGGAGACGAGATACGCAGTATTTT.

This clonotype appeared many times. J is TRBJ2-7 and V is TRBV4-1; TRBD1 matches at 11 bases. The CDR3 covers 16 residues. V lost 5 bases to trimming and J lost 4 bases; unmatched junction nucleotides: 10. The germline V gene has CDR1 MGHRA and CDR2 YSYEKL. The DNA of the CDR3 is TGCGCCAGCAGCACAGCCCCGGGACAGGGGGTGTACGAGCAGTACTTC. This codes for CASSTAPGQGVYEQYF.

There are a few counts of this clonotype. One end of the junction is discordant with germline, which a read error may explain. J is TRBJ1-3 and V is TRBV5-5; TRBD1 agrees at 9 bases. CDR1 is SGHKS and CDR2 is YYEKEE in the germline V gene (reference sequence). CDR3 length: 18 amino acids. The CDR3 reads CASNLDPGTGRTGNTIYF. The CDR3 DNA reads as TGTGCCAGCAACTTGGATCCCGGGACAGGGAGGACTGGAAACACCATATATTTT.

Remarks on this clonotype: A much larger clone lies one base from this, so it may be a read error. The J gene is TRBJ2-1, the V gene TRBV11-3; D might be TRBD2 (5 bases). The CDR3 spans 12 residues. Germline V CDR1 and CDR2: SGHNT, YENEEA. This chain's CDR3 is CAGSGVDDEQFF. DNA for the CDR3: TGTGCCGGCAGCGGTGTCGACGATGAGCAGTTCTTC.

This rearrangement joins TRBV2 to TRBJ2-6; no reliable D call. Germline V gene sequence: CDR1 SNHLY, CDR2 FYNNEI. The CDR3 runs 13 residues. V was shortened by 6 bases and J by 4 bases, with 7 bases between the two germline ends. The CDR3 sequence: CASRLGGANVLTF. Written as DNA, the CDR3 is TGTGCCAGCAGATTAGGGGGGGCCAACGTCCTGACTTTC.

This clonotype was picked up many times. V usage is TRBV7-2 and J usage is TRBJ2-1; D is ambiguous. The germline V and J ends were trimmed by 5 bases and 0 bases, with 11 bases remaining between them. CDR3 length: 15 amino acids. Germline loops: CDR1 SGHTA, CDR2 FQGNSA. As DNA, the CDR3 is TGTGCCAGCAGCCCGACACGCAGCTCCTACAATGAGCAGTTCTTC. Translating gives CASSPTRSSYNEQFF.